These T cell receptor beta chains were read from a single sample in a study of identifying expanded T cells in peripheral blood. Some clones are missing from TCRdb's copy, which holds only in-frame ones; the method was immunoSEQ multiplex PCR. Found here are about 89,000 clones, about 91% of them singletons; the top ten hold about 4%. Source material: blood. Receptors originate from a person between 18 and 75 years old in good health. Both conserved end residues are trimmed from each CDR3. Part of the rows lack a size; the others show once, few, many or a class for expanded clones.

size: NA; V: TRBV2; J: TRBJ2-7; CDR3: ASSRERGGGYEQY
size: NA; V: TRBV27; J: TRBJ2-3; CDR3: ASSFERSTDTQY
size: few; V: TRBV28; J: TRBJ2-1; CDR3: ASLVLAGAPLDEQF
size: NA; V: TRBV5-8; J: TRBJ2-2; CDR3: ASSLRSGNGELF
size: NA; V: TRBV6-4; J: TRBJ2-3; CDR3: ASSTTSGSLDTQY
size: NA; V: TRBV5-4; J: TRBJ1-3; CDR3: ASSFGTPLNTIY
size: NA; V: TRBV5-1; J: TRBJ2-7; CDR3: ASTKSQESPSHEQY
size: NA; V: TRBV29-1; J: TRBJ1-1; CDR3: SVGTGMNTEAF
size: NA; V: TRBV9; J: TRBJ1-2; CDR3: ASSVATGGIEGYT
size: NA; V: TRBV18; J: TRBJ2-7; CDR3: ASSPKRSNEQY
size: NA; V: TRBV6-5; J: TRBJ2-3; CDR3: ASTRGVTDTQY
size: NA; V: TRBV10-2; J: TRBJ1-5; CDR3: ASSESHGGSAQH
size: NA; V: TRBV18; J: TRBJ2-5; CDR3: ASSTPTTGGEETQY
size: NA; V: TRBV9; J: TRBJ2-3; CDR3: ASSGDRTDTQY
size: NA; V: TRBV5-1; J: TRBJ1-6; CDR3: ASSLAPGALH
size: NA; V: TRBV6-4; J: TRBJ1-6; CDR3: ASSATGVNSPLH
size: NA; V: TRBV6-1; J: TRBJ1-2; CDR3: ASSDATDYGYT
size: NA; V: TRBV7-2; J: TRBJ2-7; CDR3: ASSSGRSSYEQY
size: NA; V: TRBV29-1; J: TRBJ2-7; CDR3: SVVDRPYFYEQY
size: NA; V: TRBV10-3; J: TRBJ2-4; CDR3: AISEGQGRNLNIQY
size: once; V: TRBV5-1; J: TRBJ1-1; CDR3: ASRVWEGNTEAF
size: NA; V: TRBV19; J: TRBJ2-3; CDR3: ASTLDSVTDTQY
size: NA; V: TRBV10-2; J: TRBJ2-3; CDR3: ASRTSGRGDTQY
size: NA; V: TRBV5-1; J: TRBJ1-5; CDR3: ASSSGQGNQPQH
size: few; V: TRBV4-1; J: TRBJ1-6; CDR3: ASSQEIGTGGLYNSPLH
size: NA; V: TRBV28; J: TRBJ2-7; CDR3: ASTVTGLPYEQY
size: NA; V: TRBV29-1; J: TRBJ2-1; CDR3: SVDSDNNEQF
size: NA; V: TRBV28; J: TRBJ2-3; CDR3: ASRPRVFGDTQY
size: many; V: TRBV7-9; J: TRBJ2-7; CDR3: ASSSGGNYEQY
size: NA; V: TRBV9; J: TRBJ2-7; CDR3: ASSVEGRPGGQY
size: NA; V: TRBV7-3; J: TRBJ2-2; CDR3: ASSLFGDSLMGGELF
size: NA; V: TRBV28; J: TRBJ2-5; CDR3: ASGTPTIETQY
size: NA; V: TRBV5-5; J: TRBJ2-7; CDR3: ASSARDNDYEQY
size: NA; V: TRBV6-4; J: TRBJ1-2; CDR3: ASSVGQGYGYT
size: NA; V: TRBV10-1; J: TRBJ2-1; CDR3: ASSDQGGQGANNEQF
size: NA; V: TRBV7-2; J: TRBJ2-3; CDR3: ASSSTSEPTDTQY
size: NA; V: TRBV7-3; J: TRBJ1-2; CDR3: ASSRSGDRVRGYT
size: NA; V: TRBV2; J: TRBJ1-4; CDR3: ASRGTGLSNEKLF
size: NA; V: TRBV5-6; J: TRBJ2-5; CDR3: ASSSTGLAQETQY
size: NA; V: TRBV7-9; J: TRBJ1-2; CDR3: ASSSVGPSGYT
size: NA; V: TRBV10-2; J: TRBJ2-7; CDR3: ASSRLAGGSYEQY
size: NA; V: TRBV29-1; J: TRBJ2-4; CDR3: SVYPPGQGGIQY
size: NA; V: TRBV4-1; J: TRBJ1-4; CDR3: ASSPVTLGEKLF
size: NA; V: TRBV9; J: TRBJ1-5; CDR3: ASSVGGLSNQPQH
size: once; V: TRBV5-3; J: TRBJ1-1; CDR3: ARSPSDRVDTEAF
size: NA; V: TRBV6-7; J: TRBJ2-7; CDR3: ASSYGQGSSEQY
size: once; V: TRBV4-3; J: TRBJ2-3; CDR3: ASSQTLAGADTQY
size: NA; V: TRBV30; J: TRBJ1-2; CDR3: AWSVTRSGYT
size: NA; V: TRBV28; J: TRBJ2-7; CDR3: ASSYTTYEQY
size: once; V: TRBV5-6; J: TRBJ2-1; CDR3: ASSFGRSSYNEQF
size: NA; V: TRBV7-2; J: TRBJ2-2; CDR3: ASSSGTSGYTGELF
size: NA; V: TRBV9; J: TRBJ2-3; CDR3: ASSVGGARTDTQY
size: once; V: TRBV2; J: TRBJ2-2; CDR3: ASSELYRTGELF
size: NA; V: TRBV11-2; J: TRBJ2-7; CDR3: ASVEGGNEQY
size: NA; V: TRBV2; J: TRBJ2-1; CDR3: ASSDPGGSYNEQF
size: NA; V: TRBV28; J: TRBJ1-1; CDR3: ASSLMIEIAEAF
size: NA; V: TRBV4-3; J: TRBJ2-3; CDR3: ASSSQGTRTDTQY
size: NA; V: TRBV6-1; J: TRBJ1-3; CDR3: ASQTRGRGNTIY
size: few; V: TRBV4-2; J: TRBJ2-3; CDR3: ASSQDWGGATDTQY